This T cell receptor beta chain was found in a study of blood T cell repertoires in COVID-19. Study-level background: Sites in the United States, Italy and Spain provided acute and convalescent COVID-19 samples. From T cells, B-cell-depleted T cells, or PBMCs came the material, which was cDNA or gDNA.

This clone was detected ten times or more. Germline CDR1 and CDR2: LGHNA and YSLEER. This CDR3 is built from 16 residues. V shed 1 base and J 4 bases; nucleotides not matched to a gene: 9. In the source study's methods: For nucleated cells, counts were estimated from reference gene primer amplification. Sequencing was performed with immunoSEQ multiplex PCR; in TCRdb, only in-frame clones are kept and a portion is missing. The V and J calls and clone size come from that table; D and trimming were worked out from the DNA. The profile shows 25,000 to 30,000 clones, about 65% of them singletons. The sample comprised peripheral blood. The source is a human donor in a cohort sampled during active COVID-19. The J gene is TRBJ1-2, the V gene TRBV4-3, with TRBD1 matching 7 bases. The CDR3 region is CASSQGQGIKGYGYTF. The DNA for the CDR3 is TGCGCCAGCAGCCAAGGACAGGGTATAAAGGGCTATGGCTACACCTTC.